This T cell receptor (beta chain) comes out of a study of immune heterogeneity within non-small cell lung tumors. Trimming removed 8 bases at V and 2 bases at J, with 11 bases between. The CDR3 is made up of 13 amino acids. The germline gives CDR1 KGHDR, CDR2 SFDVKD. Genomic DNA extracted from bulk tumor tissue served as template. A total of about 550 ng was used per sample. Multiple widely separated biopsies were taken from each primary tumor at surgery. Enrolled patients presented with newly diagnosed, previously untreated non-small cell lung cancer and underwent curative surgery. This clonotype was found a few times. For the TCR beta CDR3, multiplex PCR with 32 V and 13 J primers performed the amplification. TCRdb redid the calling of the multiplex PCR reads with MiXCR, one entry per CDR3 protein. This sample has several thousand distinct CDR3 sequences, with 50% to 55% found just once.

The chain couples TRBV24-1 to TRBJ1-1, with D hard to call. Sequenced input: lung tumor tissue. The receptor was isolated from a man in his 70s with non-small cell lung cancer. The CDR3 nucleotides are TGTGCCACCACCCAAGGATACAACACTGAAGCTTTCTTT. This translates into CATTQGYNTEAFF.